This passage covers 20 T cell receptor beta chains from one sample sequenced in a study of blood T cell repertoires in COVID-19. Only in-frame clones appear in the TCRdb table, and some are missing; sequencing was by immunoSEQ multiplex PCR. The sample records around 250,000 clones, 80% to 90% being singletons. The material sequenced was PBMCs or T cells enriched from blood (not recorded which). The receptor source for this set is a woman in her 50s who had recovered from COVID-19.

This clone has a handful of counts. CDR3 amino acids: CASSSPRPGFEQFF. The CDR3 bases are TGTGCCAGCAGTTCCCCCCGGCCAGGTTTTGAGCAGTTCTTC. The V call is TRBV28, the J call TRBJ2-1; no reliable D call. CDR3 length equals 14 residues. Per germline, CDR1 MDHEN and CDR2 SYDVKM. The V end was cut by 4 bases, the J end by 9 bases, with 16 bases between.

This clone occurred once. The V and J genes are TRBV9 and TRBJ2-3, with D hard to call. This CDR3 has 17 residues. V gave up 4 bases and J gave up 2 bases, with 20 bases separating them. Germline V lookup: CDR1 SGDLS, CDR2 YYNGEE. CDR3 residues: CASSSTGSRTYTDTQYF. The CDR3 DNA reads TGTGCCAGCAGCTCAACCGGGTCACGAACTTACACAGATACGCAGTATTTT.

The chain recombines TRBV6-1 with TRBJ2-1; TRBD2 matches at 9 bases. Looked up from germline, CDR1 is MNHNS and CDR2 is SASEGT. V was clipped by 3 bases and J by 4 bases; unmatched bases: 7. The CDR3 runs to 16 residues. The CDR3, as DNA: TGTGCCAGCAGTGAGCGGGAGGGTGTTTTGTACAATGAGCAGTTCTTC. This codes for CASSEREGVLYNEQFF.

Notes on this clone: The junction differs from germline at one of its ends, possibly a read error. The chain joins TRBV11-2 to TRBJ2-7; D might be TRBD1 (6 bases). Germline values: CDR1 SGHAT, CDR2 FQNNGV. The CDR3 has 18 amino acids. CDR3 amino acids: CASSLGWAVGTTSHEQYF. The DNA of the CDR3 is TGTGCCAGCAGCTTAGGGTGGGCGGTCGGGACAACCTCCCACGAGCAGTACTTC. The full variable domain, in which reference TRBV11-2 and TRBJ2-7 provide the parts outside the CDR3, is EAGVAQSPRYKIIEKRQSVAFWCNPISGHATLYWYQQILGQGPKLLIQFQNNGVVDDSQLPKDRFSAERLKGVDSTLKIQPAKLEDSAVYLCASSLGWAVGTTSHEQYFGPGTRLTVT.

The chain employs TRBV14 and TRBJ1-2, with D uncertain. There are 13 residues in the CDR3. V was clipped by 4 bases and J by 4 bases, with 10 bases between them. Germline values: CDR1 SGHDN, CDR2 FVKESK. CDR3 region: CASSLGAGYGYTF. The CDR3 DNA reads TGTGCCAGCAGCCTCGGTGCGGGCTATGGCTACACCTTC.

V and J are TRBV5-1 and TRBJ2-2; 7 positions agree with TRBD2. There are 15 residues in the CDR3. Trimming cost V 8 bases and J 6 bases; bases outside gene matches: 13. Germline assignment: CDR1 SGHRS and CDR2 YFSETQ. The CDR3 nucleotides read TGCGCCAGTACAATAACTAGCGAGAGAGCCGGGGAGCTGTTTTTT. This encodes CASTITSERAGELFF.

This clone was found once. In nucleotides, the CDR3 is TGTGCCAGCAGGGAAACAGGGGGCCCGGACATTCAGTACTTC. It encodes CASRETGGPDIQYF. J is TRBJ2-4 and V is TRBV2; TRBD1 matches at 9 bases. This CDR3 region has 14 residues. CDR1 and CDR2 (germline): SNHLY, FYNNEI. The ends lost 6 bases at V and 8 bases at J; junction bases unmatched: 8.

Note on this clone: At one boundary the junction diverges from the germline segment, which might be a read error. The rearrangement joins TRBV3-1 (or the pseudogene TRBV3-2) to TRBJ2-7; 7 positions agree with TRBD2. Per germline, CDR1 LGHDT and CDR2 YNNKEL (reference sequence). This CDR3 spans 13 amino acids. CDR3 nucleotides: TGTGCCAGCAGCCAGGATCTGAGGCGGGAGATTGCCTTC. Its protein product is CASSQDLRREIAF.

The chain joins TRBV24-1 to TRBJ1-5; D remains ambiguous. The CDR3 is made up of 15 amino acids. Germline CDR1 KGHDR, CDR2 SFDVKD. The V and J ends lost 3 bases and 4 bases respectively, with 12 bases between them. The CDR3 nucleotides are TGTGCCACCAGTGATGGCCGGGAAGGGAATCAGCCCCAGCATTTT. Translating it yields CATSDGREGNQPQHF.

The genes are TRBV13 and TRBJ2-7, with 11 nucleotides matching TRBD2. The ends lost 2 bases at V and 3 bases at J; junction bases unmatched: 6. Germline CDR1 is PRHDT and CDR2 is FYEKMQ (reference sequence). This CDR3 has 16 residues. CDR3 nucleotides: TGTGCCAGCAGCTTACCAAGACTAGCGGGAAGCTACGAGCAGTACTTC. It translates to CASSLPRLAGSYEQYF.

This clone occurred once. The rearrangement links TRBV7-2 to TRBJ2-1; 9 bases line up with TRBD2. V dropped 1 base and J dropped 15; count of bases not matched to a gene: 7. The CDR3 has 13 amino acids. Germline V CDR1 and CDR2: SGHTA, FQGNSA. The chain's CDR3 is CASSLETSGRAFF. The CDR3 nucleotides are TGTGCCAGCAGCTTAGAGACTAGCGGTCGGGCGTTCTTC. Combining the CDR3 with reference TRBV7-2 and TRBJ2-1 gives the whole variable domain GAGVSQSPSNKVTEKGKDVELRCDPISGHTALYWYRQSLGQGLEFLIYFQGNSAPDKSGLPSDRFSAERTGGSVSTLTIQRTQQEDSAVYLCASSLETSGRAFFGPGTRLTVL.

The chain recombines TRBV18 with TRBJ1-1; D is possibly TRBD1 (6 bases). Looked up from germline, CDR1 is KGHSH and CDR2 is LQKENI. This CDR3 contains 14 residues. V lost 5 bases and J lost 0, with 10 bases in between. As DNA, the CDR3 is TGTGCCAGCTCAGGGACACTACTGAACACTGAAGCTTTCTTT. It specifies CASSGTLLNTEAFF.

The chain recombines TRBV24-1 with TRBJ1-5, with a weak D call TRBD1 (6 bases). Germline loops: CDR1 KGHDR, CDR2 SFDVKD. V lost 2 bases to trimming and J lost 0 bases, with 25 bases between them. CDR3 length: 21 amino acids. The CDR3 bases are TGTGCCACCAGTGATTCGGACAGCTCCGATCGGATCTCTTATAGCAATCAGCCCCAGCATTTT. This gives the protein CATSDSDSSDRISYSNQPQHF.

The CDR3 protein is CTSSQNRVAGGPCRNEQFF. The CDR3, as DNA: TGCACCAGCAGCCAAAATAGGGTAGCGGGAGGGCCGTGCAGGAATGAGCAGTTCTTC. V and J are TRBV1 and TRBJ2-1; the table assigns TRBD2, which was not confirmed against the DNA. TRBV1 counts as a pseudogene. The CDR3 covers 19 residues.

CDR3 region: CASSLTDTQGANNSPLHF. CDR3 DNA sequence: TGTGCCAGCAGCTTGACAGACACACAGGGGGCCAATAATTCACCCCTCCACTTT. The rearrangement links TRBV5-5 to TRBJ1-6, with 9 bases aligning to TRBD1. The CDR3 is 18 amino acids. The V gene end was trimmed by 1 base and the J gene end by 5 bases; junction bases not matched to a gene: 10. Germline V gives CDR1 SGHKS, CDR2 YYEKEE (reference sequence).

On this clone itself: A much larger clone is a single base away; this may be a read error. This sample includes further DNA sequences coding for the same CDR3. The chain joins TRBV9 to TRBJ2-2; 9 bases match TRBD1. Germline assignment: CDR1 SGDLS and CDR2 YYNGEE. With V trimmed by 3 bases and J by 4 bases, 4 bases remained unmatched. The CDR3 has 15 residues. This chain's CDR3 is CASSAETGGTGELFF. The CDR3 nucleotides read TGTGCCAGCAGCGCCGAGACAGGGGGCACCGGGGAGCTGTTTTTT. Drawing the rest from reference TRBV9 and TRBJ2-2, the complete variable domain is DSGVTQTPKHLITATGQRVTLRCSPRSGDLSVYWYQQSLDQGLQFLIQYYNGEERAKGNILERFSAQQFPDLHSELNLSSLELGDSALYFCASSAETGGTGELFFGEGSRLTVL.

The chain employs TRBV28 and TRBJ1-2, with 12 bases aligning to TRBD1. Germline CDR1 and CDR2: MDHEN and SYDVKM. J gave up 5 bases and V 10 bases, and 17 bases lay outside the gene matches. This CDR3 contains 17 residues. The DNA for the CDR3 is TGTGCCACTTGGGAAAACCGGGACAGGGGGCGAGGGTATGGCTACACCTTC. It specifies CATWENRDRGRGYGYTF.

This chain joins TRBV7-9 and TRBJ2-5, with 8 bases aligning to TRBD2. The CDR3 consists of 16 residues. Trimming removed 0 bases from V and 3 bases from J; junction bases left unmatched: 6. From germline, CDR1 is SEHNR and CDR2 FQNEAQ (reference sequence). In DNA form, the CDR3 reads TGTGCCAGCAGCTTAGCGCGGCCGGGAGGGAAAGAGACCCAGTACTTC. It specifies CASSLARPGGKETQYF.

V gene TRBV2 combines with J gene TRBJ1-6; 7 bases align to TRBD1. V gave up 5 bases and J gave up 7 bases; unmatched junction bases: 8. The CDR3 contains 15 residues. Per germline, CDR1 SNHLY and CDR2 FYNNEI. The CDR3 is CASSLTGTANSPLHF. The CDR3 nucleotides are TGTGCCAGCAGTCTTACCGGGACAGCCAATTCACCCCTCCACTTT.

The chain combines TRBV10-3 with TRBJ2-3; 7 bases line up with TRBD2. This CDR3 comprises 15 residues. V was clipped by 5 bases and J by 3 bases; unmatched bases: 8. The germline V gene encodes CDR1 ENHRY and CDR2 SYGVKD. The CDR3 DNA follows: TGTGCCATCAGTCGCGGGCGGGAGCTGACAGATACGCAGTATTTT. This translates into CAISRGRELTDTQYF.